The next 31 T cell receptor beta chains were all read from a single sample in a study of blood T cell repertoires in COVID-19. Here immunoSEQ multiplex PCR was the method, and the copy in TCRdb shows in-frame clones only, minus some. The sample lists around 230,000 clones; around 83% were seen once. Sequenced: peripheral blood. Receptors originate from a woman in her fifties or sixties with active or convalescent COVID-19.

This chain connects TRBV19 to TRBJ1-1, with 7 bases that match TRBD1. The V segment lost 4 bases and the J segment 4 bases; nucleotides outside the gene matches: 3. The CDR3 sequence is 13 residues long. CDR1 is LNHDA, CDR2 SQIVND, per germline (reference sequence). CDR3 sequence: CASSRQGFTEAFF. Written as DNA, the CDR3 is TGTGCCAGTAGTAGACAGGGTTTCACTGAAGCTTTCTTT. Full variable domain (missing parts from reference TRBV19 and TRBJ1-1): DGGITQSPKYLFRKEGQNVTLSCEQNLNHDAMYWYRQDPGQGLRLIYYSQIVNDFQKGDIAEGYSVSREKKESFPLTVTSAQKNPTAFYLCASSRQGFTEAFFGQGTRLTVV.

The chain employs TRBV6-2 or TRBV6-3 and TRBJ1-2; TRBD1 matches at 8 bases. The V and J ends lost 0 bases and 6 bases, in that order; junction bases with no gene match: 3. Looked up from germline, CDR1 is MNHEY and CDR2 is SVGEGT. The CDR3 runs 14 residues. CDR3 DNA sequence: TGTGCCAGCAGTTACTCGACAGGGGCCAATGGCTACACCTTC. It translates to CASSYSTGANGYTF.

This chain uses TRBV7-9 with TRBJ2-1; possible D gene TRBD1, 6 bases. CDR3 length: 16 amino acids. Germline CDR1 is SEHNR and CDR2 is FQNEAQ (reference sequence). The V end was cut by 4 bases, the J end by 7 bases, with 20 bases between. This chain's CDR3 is CASSWLGQGLSNEQFF. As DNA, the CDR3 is TGTGCCAGCAGCTGGCTGGGGCAGGGGTTGAGTAATGAGCAGTTCTTC.

CDR3 coding DNA: TGCAGCGTGCGGACCGGACAGGCGGATTCACCCCTCCACTTT. It yields the protein CSVRTGQADSPLHF. V usage is TRBV29-1 and J usage is TRBJ1-6; 7 nucleotides match TRBD1. Germline loops: CDR1 SQVTM, CDR2 ANQGSEA. The CDR3 is 14 amino acids. J lost 8 bases, V lost 6 bases, and 10 bases had no gene match.

CDR3 DNA sequence: TGTGCCAGCAGCTCTGTAGTTGAGGATACGCAGTATTTT. This sequence encodes CASSSVVEDTQYF. V is TRBV11-3 and J is TRBJ2-3; D is unresolved. Trimming cost V 4 bases and J 6 bases, with 11 bases left between them. CDR3 size: 13 residues. Germline V gene sequence: CDR1 SGHNT, CDR2 YENEEA.

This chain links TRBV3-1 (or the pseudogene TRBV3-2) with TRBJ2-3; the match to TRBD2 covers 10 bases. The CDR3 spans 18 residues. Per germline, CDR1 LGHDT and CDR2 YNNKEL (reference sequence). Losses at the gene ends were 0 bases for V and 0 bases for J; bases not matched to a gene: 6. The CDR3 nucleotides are TGTGCCAGCAGCCAAGAGACAACTAGCGGGGCTAGCACAGATACGCAGTATTTT. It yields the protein CASSQETTSGASTDTQYF.

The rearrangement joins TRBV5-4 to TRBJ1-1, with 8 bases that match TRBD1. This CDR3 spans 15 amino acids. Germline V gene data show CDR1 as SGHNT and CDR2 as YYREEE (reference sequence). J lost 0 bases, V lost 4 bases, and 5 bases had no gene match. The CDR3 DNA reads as TGTGCCAGCAGCGGACAGGGCGCTCTGAACACTGAAGCTTTCTTT. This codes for CASSGQGALNTEAFF.

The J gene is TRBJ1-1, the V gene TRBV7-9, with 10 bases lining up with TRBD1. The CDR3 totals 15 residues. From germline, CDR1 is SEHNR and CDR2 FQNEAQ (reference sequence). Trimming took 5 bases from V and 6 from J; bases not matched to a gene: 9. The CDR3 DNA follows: TGTGCCAGCAGCCCATCGGGACAGGGGAATCCTGAAGCTTTCTTT. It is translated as CASSPSGQGNPEAFF.

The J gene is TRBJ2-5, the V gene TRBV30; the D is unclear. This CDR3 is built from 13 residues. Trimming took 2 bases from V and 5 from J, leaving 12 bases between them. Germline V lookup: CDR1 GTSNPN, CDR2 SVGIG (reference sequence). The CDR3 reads CAWSLVILETQYF. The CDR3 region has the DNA TGTGCCTGGAGTTTAGTTATCCTGGAGACCCAGTACTTC.

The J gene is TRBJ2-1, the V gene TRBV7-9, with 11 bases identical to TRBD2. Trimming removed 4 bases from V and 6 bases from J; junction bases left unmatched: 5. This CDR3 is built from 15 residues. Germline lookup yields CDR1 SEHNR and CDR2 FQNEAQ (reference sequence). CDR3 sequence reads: CASSSRSGGANEQFF. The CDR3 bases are TGTGCCAGCAGCTCCCGTAGCGGGGGGGCCAATGAGCAGTTCTTC. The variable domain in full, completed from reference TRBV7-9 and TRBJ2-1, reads DTGVSQNPRHKITKRGQNVTFRCDPISEHNRLYWYRQTLGQGPEFLTYFQNEAQLEKSRLLSDRFSAERPKGSFSTLEIQRTEQGDSAMYLCASSSRSGGANEQFFGPGTRLTVL.

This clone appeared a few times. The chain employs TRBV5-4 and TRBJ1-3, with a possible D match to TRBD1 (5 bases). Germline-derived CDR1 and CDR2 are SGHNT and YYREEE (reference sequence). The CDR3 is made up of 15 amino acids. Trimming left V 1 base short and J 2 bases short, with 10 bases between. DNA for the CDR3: TGTGCCAGCAGCTTGCAGGGAGGCCCTGGAAACACCATATATTTT. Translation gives CASSLQGGPGNTIYF.

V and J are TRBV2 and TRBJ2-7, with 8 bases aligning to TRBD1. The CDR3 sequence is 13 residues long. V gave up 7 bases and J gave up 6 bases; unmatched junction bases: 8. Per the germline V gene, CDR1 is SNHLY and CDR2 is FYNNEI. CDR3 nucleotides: TGTGCCAGCACCACGGACAGGGACACCGAGCAGTACTTC. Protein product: CASTTDRDTEQYF.

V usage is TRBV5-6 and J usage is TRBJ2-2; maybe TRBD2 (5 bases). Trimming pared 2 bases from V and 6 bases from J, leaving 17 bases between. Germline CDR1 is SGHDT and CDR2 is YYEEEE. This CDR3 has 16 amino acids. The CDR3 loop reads CASSFLTTRSPGELFF. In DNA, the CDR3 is TGTGCCAGCAGCTTTTTGACTACCAGAAGTCCCGGGGAGCTGTTTTTT.

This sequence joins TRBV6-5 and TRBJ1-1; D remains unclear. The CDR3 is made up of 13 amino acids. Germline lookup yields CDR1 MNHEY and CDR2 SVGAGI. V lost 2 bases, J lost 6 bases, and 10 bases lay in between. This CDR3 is CASSYVFGAEAFF. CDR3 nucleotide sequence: TGTGCCAGCAGTTACGTGTTCGGGGCTGAAGCTTTCTTT.

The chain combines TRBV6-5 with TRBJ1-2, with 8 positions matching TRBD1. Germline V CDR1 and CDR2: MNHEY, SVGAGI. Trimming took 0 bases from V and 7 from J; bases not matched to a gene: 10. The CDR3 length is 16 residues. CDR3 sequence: CASSYSIQTGVGGYTF. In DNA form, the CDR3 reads TGTGCCAGCAGTTACTCGATCCAGACAGGGGTGGGTGGCTACACCTTC.

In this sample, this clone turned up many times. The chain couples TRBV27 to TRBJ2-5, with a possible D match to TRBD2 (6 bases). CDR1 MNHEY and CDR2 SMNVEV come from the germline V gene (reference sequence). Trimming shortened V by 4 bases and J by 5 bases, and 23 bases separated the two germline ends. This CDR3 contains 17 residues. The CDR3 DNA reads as TGTGCCAGCAGTTGGACCAGCCGGACTGGGGGGTTGGAGACCCAGTACTTC. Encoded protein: CASSWTSRTGGLETQYF.

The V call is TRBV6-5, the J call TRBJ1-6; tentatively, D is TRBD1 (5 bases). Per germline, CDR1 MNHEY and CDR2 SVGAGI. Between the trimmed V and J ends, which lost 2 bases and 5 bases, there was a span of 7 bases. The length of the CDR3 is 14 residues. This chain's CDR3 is CASSYRGNNSPLHF. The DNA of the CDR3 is TGTGCCAGCAGTTACAGGGGAAATAATTCACCCCTCCACTTT.

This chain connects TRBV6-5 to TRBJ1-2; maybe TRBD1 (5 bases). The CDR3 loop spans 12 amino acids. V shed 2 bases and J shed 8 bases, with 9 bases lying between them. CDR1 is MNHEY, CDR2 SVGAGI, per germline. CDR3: CASSYGGGGYTF. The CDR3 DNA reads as TGTGCCAGCAGTTACGGGGGAGGGGGCTACACCTTC.

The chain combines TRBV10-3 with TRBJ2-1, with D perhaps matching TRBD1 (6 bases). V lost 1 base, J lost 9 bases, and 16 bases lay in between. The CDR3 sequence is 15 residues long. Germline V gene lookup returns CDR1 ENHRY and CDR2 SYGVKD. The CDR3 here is CAISEWGLGASEQFF. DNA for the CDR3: TGTGCCATCAGTGAGTGGGGGCTAGGGGCCAGTGAGCAGTTCTTC.

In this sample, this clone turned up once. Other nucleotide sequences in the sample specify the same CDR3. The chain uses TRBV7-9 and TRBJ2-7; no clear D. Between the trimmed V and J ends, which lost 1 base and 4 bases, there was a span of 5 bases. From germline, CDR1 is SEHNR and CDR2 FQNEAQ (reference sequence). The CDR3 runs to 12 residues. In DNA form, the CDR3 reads TGTGCCAGCAGCTTAGACTATTACGAGCAGTACTTC. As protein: CASSLDYYEQYF.

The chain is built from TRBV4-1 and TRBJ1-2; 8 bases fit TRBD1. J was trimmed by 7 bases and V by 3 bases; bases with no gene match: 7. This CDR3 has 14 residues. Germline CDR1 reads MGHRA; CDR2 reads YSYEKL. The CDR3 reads CASSHAGQGFGYTF. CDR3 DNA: TGCGCCAGCAGCCATGCCGGACAGGGTTTTGGCTACACCTTC.

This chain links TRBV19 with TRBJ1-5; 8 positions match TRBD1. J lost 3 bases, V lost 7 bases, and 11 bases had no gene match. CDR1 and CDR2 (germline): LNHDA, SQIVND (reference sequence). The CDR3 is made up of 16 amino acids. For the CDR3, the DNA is TGTGCCAGTAACCCCGGACAGGGCAGGGACAATCAGCCCCAGCATTTT. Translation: CASNPGQGRDNQPQHF.

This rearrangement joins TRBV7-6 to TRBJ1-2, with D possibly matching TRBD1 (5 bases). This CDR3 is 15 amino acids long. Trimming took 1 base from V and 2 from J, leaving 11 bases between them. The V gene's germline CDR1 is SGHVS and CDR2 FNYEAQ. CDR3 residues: CASSLVSAGNYGYTF. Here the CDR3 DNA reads TGTGCCAGCAGCTTAGTCTCCGCAGGGAACTATGGCTACACCTTC.

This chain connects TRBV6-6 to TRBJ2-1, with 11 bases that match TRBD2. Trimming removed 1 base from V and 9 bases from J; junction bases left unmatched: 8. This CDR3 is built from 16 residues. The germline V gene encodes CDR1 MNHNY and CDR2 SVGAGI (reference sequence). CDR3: CASSYLLAGAGGEQFF. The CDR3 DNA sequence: TGTGCCAGCAGTTACTTACTAGCGGGGGCAGGAGGTGAGCAGTTCTTC.

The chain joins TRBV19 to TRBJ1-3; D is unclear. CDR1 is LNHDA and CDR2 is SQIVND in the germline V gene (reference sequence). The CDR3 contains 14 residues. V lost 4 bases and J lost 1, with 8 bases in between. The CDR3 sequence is CASSRADSGNTIYF. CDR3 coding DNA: TGTGCCAGTAGTAGAGCCGATTCTGGAAACACCATATATTTT. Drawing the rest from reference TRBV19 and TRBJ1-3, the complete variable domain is DGGITQSPKYLFRKEGQNVTLSCEQNLNHDAMYWYRQDPGQGLRLIYYSQIVNDFQKGDIAEGYSVSREKKESFPLTVTSAQKNPTAFYLCASSRADSGNTIYFGEGSWLTVV.

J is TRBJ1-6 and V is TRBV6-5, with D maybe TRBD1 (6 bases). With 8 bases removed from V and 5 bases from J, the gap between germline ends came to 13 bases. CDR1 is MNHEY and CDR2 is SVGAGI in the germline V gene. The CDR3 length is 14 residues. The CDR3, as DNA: TGTGCCAGCGAGGGGACATTAGATAATTCACCCCTCCACTTT. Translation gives CASEGTLDNSPLHF.

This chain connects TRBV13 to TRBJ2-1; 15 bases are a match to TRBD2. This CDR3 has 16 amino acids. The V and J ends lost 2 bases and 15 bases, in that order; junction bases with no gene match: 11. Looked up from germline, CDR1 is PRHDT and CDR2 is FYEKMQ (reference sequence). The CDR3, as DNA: TGTGCCAGCAGCTTATCCGCACCCGGGACTAGCGGGGGGCTGTTCTTC. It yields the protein CASSLSAPGTSGGLFF. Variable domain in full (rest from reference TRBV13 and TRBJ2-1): AAGVIQSPRHLIKEKRETATLKCYPIPRHDTVYWYQQGPGQDPQFLISFYEKMQSDKGSIPDRFSAQQFSDYHSELNMSSLELGDSALYFCASSLSAPGTSGGLFFGPGTRLTVL.

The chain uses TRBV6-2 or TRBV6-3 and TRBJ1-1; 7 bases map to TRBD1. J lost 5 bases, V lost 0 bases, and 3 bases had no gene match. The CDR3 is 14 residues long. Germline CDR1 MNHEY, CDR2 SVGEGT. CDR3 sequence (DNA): TGTGCCAGCAGTTACTCCCAGACAGGGACTGAAGCTTTCTTT. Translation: CASSYSQTGTEAFF.

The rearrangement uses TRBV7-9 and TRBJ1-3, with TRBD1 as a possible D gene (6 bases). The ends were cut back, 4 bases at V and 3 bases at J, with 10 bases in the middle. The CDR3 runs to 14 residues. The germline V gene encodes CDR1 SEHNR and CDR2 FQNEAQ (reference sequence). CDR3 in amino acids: CASSSTGLGNTIYF. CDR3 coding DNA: TGTGCCAGCAGCTCAACAGGGCTTGGAAACACCATATATTTT.

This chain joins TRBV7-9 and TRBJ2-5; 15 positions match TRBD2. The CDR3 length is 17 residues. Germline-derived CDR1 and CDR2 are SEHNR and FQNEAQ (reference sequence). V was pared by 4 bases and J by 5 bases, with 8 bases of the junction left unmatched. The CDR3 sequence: CASSSRTSGGARETQYF. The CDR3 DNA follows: TGTGCCAGCAGCTCCCGGACTAGCGGGGGGGCCAGGGAGACCCAGTACTTC.

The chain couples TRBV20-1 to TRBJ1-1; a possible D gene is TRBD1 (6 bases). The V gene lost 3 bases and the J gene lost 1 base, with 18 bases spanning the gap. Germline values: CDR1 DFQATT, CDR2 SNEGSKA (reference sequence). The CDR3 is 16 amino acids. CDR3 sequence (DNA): TGCAGTGCTAGTCGGTCTGGACAGCCGAAGAACACTGAAGCTTTCTTT. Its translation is CSASRSGQPKNTEAFF.